Below, 8 T cell receptor beta chains from the same sample are listed, as sequenced in a study of cytomegalovirus exposure and HLA in healthy donors. The PCR employed 60 Vbeta primers together with 13 Jbeta primers. TCRdb's copy holds only in-frame clones and misses some; the assay was immunoSEQ multiplex PCR. The data contain approximately 220,000 clones, roughly four fifths of them singletons. Sequenced sample: PBMCs. These receptors originate from a girl between 5 and 17 years old in good health and CMV-seronegative.

Remarks on this clone: Compared with germline, one end of the junction differs, possibly owing to a read error. The chain joins TRBV25-1 to TRBJ1-1; 7 nucleotides line up with TRBD1. CDR3 length: 15 amino acids. The germline CDR1 and CDR2 sequences are MGHDK and SYGVNS. CDR3 amino acids: CASSVSHRGFPRAPF. CDR3 in DNA: TGTGCCAGCAGTGTATCCCACAGGGGATTCCCCCGGGCACCTTTT.

The chain joins TRBV7-8 to TRBJ1-2, with 7 bases lining up with TRBD1. The CDR3 spans 14 residues. Germline-derived CDR1 and CDR2 are SGHVS and FQNEAQ. Trimming cost V 5 bases and J 0 bases; bases outside gene matches: 3. Here the CDR3 reads CASSAGTANYGYTF. The DNA for the CDR3 is TGTGCCAGCAGCGCCGGGACAGCTAACTATGGCTACACCTTC.

The chain joins TRBV7-2 to TRBJ1-1; the D is unclear. V lost 5 bases, J lost 0 bases, and 13 bases lay in between. The CDR3 runs 15 residues. CDR1 is SGHTA, CDR2 FQGNSA, per germline. The DNA of the CDR3 is TGTGCCAGCAGCCTAGGTAACACGCTGAACACTGAAGCTTTCTTT. It is translated as CASSLGNTLNTEAFF.

The chain has TRBV27 and TRBJ1-4, with 11 positions matching TRBD1. Unmatched junction bases numbered 10, after V lost 6 bases and J lost 10 bases. The CDR3 has 15 residues. Germline V lookup: CDR1 MNHEY, CDR2 SMNVEV (reference sequence). The CDR3 loop is CASRNEGQGEGKLFF. The CDR3 nucleotides read TGTGCCAGCAGGAATGAGGGACAGGGGGAAGGAAAACTGTTTTTT.

This chain connects TRBV30 to TRBJ1-1; D not certain. The CDR3 totals 13 residues. Trimming removed 8 bases from V and 1 base from J, with 14 bases in between. Germline CDR1 is GTSNPN and CDR2 is SVGIG (reference sequence). CDR3 amino acids: CAGLAVRNTEAFF. The CDR3 DNA is TGTGCCGGATTGGCGGTTCGGAACACTGAAGCTTTCTTT.

This clone was seen just once. The J gene is TRBJ2-3, the V gene TRBV5-6; TRBD2 aligns across 11 bases. The CDR3 consists of 17 residues. The germline V gene encodes CDR1 SGHDT and CDR2 YYEEEE. Trimming at V came to 4 bases and at J to 8 bases, leaving 15 bases not matched to a gene. Here the CDR3 reads CASSLFSGGAFPRTQYF. Here the CDR3 DNA reads TGTGCCAGCAGCCTCTTTAGCGGGGGGGCCTTCCCCCGTACGCAGTATTTT.

For the CDR3, the DNA is TGTGCCAGCAGTGCTAGGACAGGGGAGGGCATTCAGTACTTC. Encoded protein: CASSARTGEGIQYF. V gene TRBV2 combines with J gene TRBJ2-4, with TRBD1 identical over 9 bases. With V trimmed by 4 bases and J by 9 bases, 7 bases remained unmatched. Germline assignment: CDR1 SNHLY and CDR2 FYNNEI. CDR3 size: 14 residues. The variable domain in full, with the rest retrieved from reference TRBV2 and TRBJ2-4, is EPEVTQTPSHQVTQMGQEVILRCVPISNHLYFYWYRQILGQKVEFLVSFYNNEISEKSEIFDDQFSVERPDGSNFTLKIRSTKLEDSAMYFCASSARTGEGIQYFGAGTRLSVL.

The J gene is TRBJ2-5, the V gene TRBV9; 12 positions match TRBD1. Per germline, CDR1 SGDLS and CDR2 YYNGEE. The V and J ends lost 4 bases and 4 bases, in that order; junction bases with no gene match: 5. The CDR3 loop spans 15 amino acids. CDR3: CASSRDRGRVETQYF. CDR3 in DNA: TGTGCCAGCAGCCGGGACAGGGGGCGCGTAGAGACCCAGTACTTC.